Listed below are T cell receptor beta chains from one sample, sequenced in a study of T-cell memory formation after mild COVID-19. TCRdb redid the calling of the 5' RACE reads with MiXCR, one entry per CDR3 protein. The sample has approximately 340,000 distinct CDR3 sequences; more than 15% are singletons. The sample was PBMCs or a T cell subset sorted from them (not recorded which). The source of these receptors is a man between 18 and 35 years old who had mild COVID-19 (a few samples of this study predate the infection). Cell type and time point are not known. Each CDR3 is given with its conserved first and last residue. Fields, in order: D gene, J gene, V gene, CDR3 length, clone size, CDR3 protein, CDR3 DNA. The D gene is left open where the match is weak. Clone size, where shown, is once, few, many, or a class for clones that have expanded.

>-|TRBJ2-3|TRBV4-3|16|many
CASSQELADGADTQYF
TGCGCCAGCAGCCAAGAGTTGGCGGATGGGGCAGATACGCAGTATTTT
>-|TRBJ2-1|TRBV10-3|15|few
CAISEPRGFSDEQFF
TGTGCCATCAGTGAGCCCAGAGGGTTTAGTGATGAGCAGTTCTTC
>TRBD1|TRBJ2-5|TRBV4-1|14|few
CASSARGHQETQYF
TGCGCCAGCAGCGCAAGGGGGCACCAAGAGACCCAGTACTTC
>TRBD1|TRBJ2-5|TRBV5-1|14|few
CASSVGTGSQTQYF
TGCGCCAGCAGCGTCGGGACAGGGAGTCAGACCCAGTACTTC
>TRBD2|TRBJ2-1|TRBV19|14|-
CATAGTSGYNEQFF
TGTGCCACCGCCGGGACTAGCGGGTACAATGAGCAGTTCTTC
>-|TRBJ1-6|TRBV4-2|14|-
CASSQDSGGSPLHF
TGTGCCAGCAGCCAAGACAGCGGGGGCTCACCCCTCCACTTT
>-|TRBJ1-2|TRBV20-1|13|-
CSARDRRNDGYTF
TGCAGTGCTAGAGATAGGAGGAACGATGGCTACACCTTC
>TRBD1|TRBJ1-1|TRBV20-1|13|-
CSAIRQGGTEAFF
TGCAGTGCTATTCGACAGGGAGGCACTGAAGCTTTCTTT
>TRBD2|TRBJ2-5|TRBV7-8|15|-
CASSLVSAGEETQYF
TGTGCCAGCAGCTTAGTTTCGGCGGGGGAAGAGACCCAGTACTTC
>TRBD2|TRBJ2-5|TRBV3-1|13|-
CASNQRGSETQYF
TGTGCCAGCAATCAGCGGGGTTCTGAGACCCAGTACTTC
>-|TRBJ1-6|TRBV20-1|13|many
CSVNPGNVSPLHF
TGCAGTGTCAACCCAGGGAACGTCTCACCCCTCCACTTT
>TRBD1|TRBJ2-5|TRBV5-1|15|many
CASSPVTGGQETQYF
TGCGCCAGCAGCCCGGTAACAGGGGGCCAAGAGACCCAGTACTTC
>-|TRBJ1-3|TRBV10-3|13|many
CASIPASGNTIYF
TGTGCCAGTATTCCAGCGTCCGGAAACACCATATATTTT
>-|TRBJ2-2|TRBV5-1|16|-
CASSLEGFSNTGELFF
TGCGCCAGCAGCTTGGAGGGGTTCTCGAACACCGGGGAGCTGTTTTTT
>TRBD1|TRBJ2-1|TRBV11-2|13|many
CASSSTGGDEQFF
TGTGCCAGCAGCTCGACAGGGGGCGATGAGCAGTTCTTC
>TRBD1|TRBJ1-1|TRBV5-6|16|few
CASSLPGQGVNTEAFF
TGTGCCAGCAGCTTACCGGGACAGGGGGTGAACACTGAAGCTTTCTTT
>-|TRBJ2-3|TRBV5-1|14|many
CASRGPGTTDTQYF
TGCGCCAGCAGAGGCCCGGGTACCACAGATACGCAGTATTTT
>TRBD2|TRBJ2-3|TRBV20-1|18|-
CSARLPQGRGASTDTQYF
TGCAGTGCTAGATTACCCCAAGGGCGGGGGGCTAGCACAGATACGCAGTATTTT
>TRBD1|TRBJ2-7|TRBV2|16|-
CASSGSRDRVSYEQYF
TGTGCCAGCAGTGGGAGCCGGGACAGGGTTTCATACGAGCAGTACTTC
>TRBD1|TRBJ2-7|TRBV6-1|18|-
CASSEGLGQGPLPYEQYF
TGTGCCAGCAGTGAAGGTTTGGGACAGGGCCCCCTTCCCTACGAGCAGTACTTC
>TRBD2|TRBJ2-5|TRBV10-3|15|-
CAISGASGPQETQYF
TGTGCCATCAGTGGGGCTAGCGGGCCCCAAGAGACCCAGTACTTC
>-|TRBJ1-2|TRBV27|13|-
CASSDVGLYGYTF
TGTGCCAGCAGTGACGTCGGATTATATGGCTACACCTTC
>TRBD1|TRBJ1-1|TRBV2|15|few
CASRGRTGPNTEAFF
TGTGCCAGCAGAGGCCGGACAGGGCCTAACACTGAAGCTTTCTTT
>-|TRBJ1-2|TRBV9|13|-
CASSTGTLYGYTF
TGTGCCAGCAGCACCGGGACCCTTTATGGCTACACCTTC
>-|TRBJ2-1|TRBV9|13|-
CASSVQTYNEQFF
TGTGCCAGCAGCGTACAAACCTACAATGAGCAGTTCTTC
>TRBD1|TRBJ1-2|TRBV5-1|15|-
CASSLGDRGPYGYTF
TGCGCCAGCAGCCTGGGGGACAGGGGGCCTTATGGCTACACCTTC
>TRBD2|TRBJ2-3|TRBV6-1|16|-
CASSELGLAGTDTQYF
TGTGCCAGCAGTGAATTAGGACTAGCGGGCACAGATACGCAGTATTTT